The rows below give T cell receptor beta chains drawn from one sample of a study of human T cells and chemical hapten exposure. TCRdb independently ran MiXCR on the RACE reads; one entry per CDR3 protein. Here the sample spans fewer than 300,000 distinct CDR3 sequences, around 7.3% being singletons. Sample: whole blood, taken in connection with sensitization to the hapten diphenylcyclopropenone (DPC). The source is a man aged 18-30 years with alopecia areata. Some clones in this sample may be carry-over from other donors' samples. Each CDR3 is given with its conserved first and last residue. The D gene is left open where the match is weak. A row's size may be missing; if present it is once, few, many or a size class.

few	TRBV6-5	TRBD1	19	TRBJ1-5	TGTGCCAGCCAACCGACCGGGACAGGGGTTCTATATAGCAATCAGCCCCAGCATTTT	CASQPTGTGVLYSNQPQHF
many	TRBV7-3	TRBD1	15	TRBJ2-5	TGTGCCAGCAGCTCACAGGGGGCCACCCAAGAGACCCAGTACTTC	CASSSQGATQETQYF
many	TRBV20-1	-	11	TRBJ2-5	TGCAGTGCTTACAGGGCTGAGACCCAGTACTTC	CSAYRAETQYF
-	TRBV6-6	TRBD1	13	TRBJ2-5	TGTGCCAGCAGTCGACAGGGTAGGGAGACCCAGTACTTC	CASSRQGRETQYF
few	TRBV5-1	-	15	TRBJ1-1	TGCGCCAGCAGCTTAGATGGAATTAGACCCACTGAAGCTTTCTTT	CASSLDGIRPTEAFF
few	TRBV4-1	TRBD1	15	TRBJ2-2	TGCGCCAGCAGCCCAGGACAGGGGTCCACCGGGGAGCTGTTTTTT	CASSPGQGSTGELFF
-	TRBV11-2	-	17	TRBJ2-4	TGTGCCAGCAGCCCGGTCGACAGGCTCGTGTCCAAAAACATTCAGTACTTC	CASSPVDRLVSKNIQYF
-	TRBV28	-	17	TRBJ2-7	TGTGCCAGCAGGAGGCCCGGTTCCGGGACAAGGCACTACGAGCAGTACTTC	CASRRPGSGTRHYEQYF
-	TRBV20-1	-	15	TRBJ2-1	TGCAGTGCTAGACTGTGGGGCAGCTCCTACAATGAGCAGTTCTTC	CSARLWGSSYNEQFF
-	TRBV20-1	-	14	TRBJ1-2	TGCAGTTCCAATAACAGCGTCCGAGAATATGGCTACACCTTC	CSSNNSVREYGYTF
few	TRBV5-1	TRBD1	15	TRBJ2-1	TGCGCCAGCAGTTCAGGGGACAGGGCTTACAATGAGCAGTTCTTC	CASSSGDRAYNEQFF
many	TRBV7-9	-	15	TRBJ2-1	TGTGCCAGCAGCTTAGTTCAGAATTCCTACAATGAGCAGTTCTTC	CASSLVQNSYNEQFF
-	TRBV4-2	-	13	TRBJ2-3	TGTGCCAGCAGCCCCAGGGGAGTTGATACGCAGTATTTT	CASSPRGVDTQYF
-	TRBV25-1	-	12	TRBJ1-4	TGTGCCAGCAGTCTCCTTCTGGGGAAACTGTTTTTT	CASSLLLGKLFF
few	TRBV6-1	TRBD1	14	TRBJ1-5	TGTGCCAGCAGGACTGAGACAGGGTCATCAGCCCAGCATTTT	CASRTETGSSAQHF
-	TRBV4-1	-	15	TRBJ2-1	TGCGCCAGCAGCCAAGTTGGCGGGGGCCCTAATGAGCAGTTCTTC	CASSQVGGGPNEQFF
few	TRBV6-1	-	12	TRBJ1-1	TGTGCCAGCAGTGAACTTCCGGTGAGTGCTTTCTTT	CASSELPVSAFF
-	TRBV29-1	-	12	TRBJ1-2	TGCAGCGTTGATAAGGGCCTCTATGGCTACACCTTC	CSVDKGLYGYTF
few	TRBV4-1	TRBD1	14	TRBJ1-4	TGCGCCAGCACCACCGGACAGGGTTATGAAAAACTGTTTTTT	CASTTGQGYEKLFF
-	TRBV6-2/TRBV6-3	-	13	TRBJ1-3	TGTGCCAGCAGAAGAGGCTCTGGAAACACCATATATTTT	CASRRGSGNTIYF
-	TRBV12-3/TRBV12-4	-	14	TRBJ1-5	TGTGCCAGCAGGTTGGGACGGATCAATCAGCCCCAGCATTTT	CASRLGRINQPQHF
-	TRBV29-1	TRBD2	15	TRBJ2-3	TGCAGCGTTGACGGAGCGGGGGCCCCCACAGATACGCAGTATTTT	CSVDGAGAPTDTQYF
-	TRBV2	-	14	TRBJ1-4	TGTGCCAGCAAGGTGTCGGAGGGGAATGAAAAACTGTTTTTT	CASKVSEGNEKLFF
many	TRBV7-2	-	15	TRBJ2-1	TGTGCCAGCAGCCCAATAACCGACAGAGACAATGAGCAGTTCTTC	CASSPITDRDNEQFF
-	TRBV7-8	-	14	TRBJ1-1	TGTGCCAGCAGCCTGGACAGACGGGGGGGTGAAGCTTTCTTT	CASSLDRRGGEAFF
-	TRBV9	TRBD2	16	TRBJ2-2	TGTGCCAGCAGCGAACGAGCGGGGGAGTCCACCGGGGAGCTGTTTTTT	CASSERAGESTGELFF
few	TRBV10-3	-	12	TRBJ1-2	TGTGCCATCACCCCCGGAGATCATGGCTACACCTTC	CAITPGDHGYTF
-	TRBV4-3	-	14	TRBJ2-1	TGCGCCAGCAGCCAGACAGGGAGGTACAATGAGCAGTTCTTC	CASSQTGRYNEQFF
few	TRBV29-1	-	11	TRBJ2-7	TGCAGCGTCGGACAGTTAGGAGTGCAGTACTTC	CSVGQLGVQYF
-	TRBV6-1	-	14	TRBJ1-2	TGTGCCAGCAGTGAATTCCACGGCTCTTCTGGCTACACCTTC	CASSEFHGSSGYTF
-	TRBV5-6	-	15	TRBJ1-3	TGTGCCAGCAAACTACACCTGAGCTCTGGAAACACCATATATTTT	CASKLHLSSGNTIYF
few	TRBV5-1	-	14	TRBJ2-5	TGCGCCAGCAGCTTGGGACAGGTCAAAGAGACCCAGTACTTC	CASSLGQVKETQYF
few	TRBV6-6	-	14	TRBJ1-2	TGTGCCAGCAGTTACGGAAGGGGCGTCTATGGCTACACCTTC	CASSYGRGVYGYTF
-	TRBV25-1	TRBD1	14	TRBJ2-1	TGTGCCAGCAGCTGGGACAGGGGTGGAAATGAGCAGTTCTTC	CASSWDRGGNEQFF
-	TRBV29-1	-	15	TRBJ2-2	TGCAGCGTTGAAGAGGCAGGGAGGTACACCGGGGAGCTGTTTTTT	CSVEEAGRYTGELFF
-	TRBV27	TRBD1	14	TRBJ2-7	TGTGCCAGCAGTAAACAGGGGCAGTCCTACGAGCAGTACTTT	CASSKQGQSYEQYF
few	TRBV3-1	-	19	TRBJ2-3	TGTGCCAGCAGCCAAGCCGCACGGCCCGACAGCCCTGACACAGATACGCAGTATTTT	CASSQAARPDSPDTDTQYF
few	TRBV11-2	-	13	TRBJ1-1	TGTGCCAGCAGCTTTCCCAACGGGTTACAAGCTTTCTTT	CASSFPNGLQAFF
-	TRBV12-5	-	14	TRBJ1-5	TGTGCTAGTGGTCCCTGGACAGAAGATCAGCCCCAGCATTTT	CASGPWTEDQPQHF